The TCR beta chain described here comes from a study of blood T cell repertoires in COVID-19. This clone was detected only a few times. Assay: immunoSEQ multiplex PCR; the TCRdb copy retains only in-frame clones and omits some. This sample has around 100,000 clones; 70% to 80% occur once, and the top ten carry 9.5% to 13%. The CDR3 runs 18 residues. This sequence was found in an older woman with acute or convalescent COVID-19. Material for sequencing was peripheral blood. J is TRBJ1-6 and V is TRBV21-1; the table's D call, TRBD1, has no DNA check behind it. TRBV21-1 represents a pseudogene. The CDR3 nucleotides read TGTGCCAGCACCCAGGAGGGACAGGTAAGGTTACAGAATTCACCCCTCCACTTT. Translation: CASTQEGQVRLQNSPLHF.